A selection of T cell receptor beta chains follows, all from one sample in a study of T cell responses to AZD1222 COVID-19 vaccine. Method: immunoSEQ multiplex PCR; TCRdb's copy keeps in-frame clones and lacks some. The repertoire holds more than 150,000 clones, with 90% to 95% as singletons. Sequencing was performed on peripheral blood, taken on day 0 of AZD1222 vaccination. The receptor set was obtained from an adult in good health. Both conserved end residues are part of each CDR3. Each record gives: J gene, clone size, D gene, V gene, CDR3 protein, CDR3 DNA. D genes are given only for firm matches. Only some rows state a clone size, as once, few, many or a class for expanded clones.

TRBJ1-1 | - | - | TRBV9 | CASSVGDPSEAFF | TGTGCCAGCAGCGTAGGGGATCCCTCAGAAGCTTTCTTT
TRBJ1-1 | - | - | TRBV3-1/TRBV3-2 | CASSGWDDTEAFF | TGTGCCAGCAGCGGGTGGGACGACACTGAAGCTTTCTTT
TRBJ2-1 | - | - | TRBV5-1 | CASSPPLVGEQFF | TGCGCCAGCAGCCCCCCACTAGTTGGTGAGCAGTTCTTC
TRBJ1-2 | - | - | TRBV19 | CATQSRGRANYGYTF | TGTGCCACCCAATCCCGGGGGAGAGCTAACTATGGCTACACCTTC
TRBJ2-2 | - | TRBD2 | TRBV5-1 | CASSLGTSTVGELFF | TGCGCCAGCAGCTTGGGGACTAGCACGGTCGGGGAGCTGTTTTTT
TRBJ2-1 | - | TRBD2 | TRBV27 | CASRAGTSGYNEQFF | TGTGCCAGCAGAGCCGGGACTAGCGGCTACAATGAGCAGTTCTTC
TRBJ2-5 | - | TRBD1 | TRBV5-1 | CASSLRGQQETQYF | TGCGCCAGCAGCTTGCGGGGACAGCAAGAGACCCAGTACTTC
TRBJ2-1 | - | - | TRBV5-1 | CASSRWVSSYNEQFF | TGCGCCAGCAGCCGGTGGGTAAGCTCCTACAATGAGCAGTTCTTC
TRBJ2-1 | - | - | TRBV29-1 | CSVEDWRGQYNEQFF | TGCAGCGTTGAAGATTGGAGGGGTCAGTACAATGAGCAGTTCTTC
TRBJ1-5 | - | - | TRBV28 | CATPRGQTSNQPQHF | TGTGCCACCCCCCGGGGGCAGACTAGCAATCAGCCCCAGCATTTT
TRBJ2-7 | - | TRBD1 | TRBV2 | CASSDDRAEQYF | TGTGCCAGCAGTGACGACAGGGCCGAGCAGTACTTC
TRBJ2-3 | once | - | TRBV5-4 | CASSKPGLHQADTQYF | TGTGCCAGCAGCAAACCGGGACTCCACCAGGCAGATACGCAGTATTTT
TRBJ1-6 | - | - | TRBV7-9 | CASSFGDVPPLHF | TGTGCCAGCAGCTTCGGTGATGTACCACCCCTCCACTTT
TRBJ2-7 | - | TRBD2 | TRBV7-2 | CASSLGGSGSYEQYF | TGTGCCAGCAGCTTGGGCGGGAGCGGGTCCTACGAGCAGTACTTC
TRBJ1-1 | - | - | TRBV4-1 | CASSQDLGALVEAFF | TGCGCCAGCAGCCAAGATCTGGGGGCGCTTGTTGAAGCTTTCTTT
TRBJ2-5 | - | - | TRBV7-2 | CASSLAWAQETQYF | TGTGCCAGCAGCTTAGCGTGGGCCCAAGAGACCCAGTACTTC
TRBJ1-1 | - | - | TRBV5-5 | CASSFEAGPLQAFF | TGTGCCAGCAGCTTCGAAGCCGGTCCTTTACAAGCTTTCTTT
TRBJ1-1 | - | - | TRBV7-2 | CASSLGTEAFF | TGTGCCAGCAGCTTGGGGACTGAAGCTTTCTTT
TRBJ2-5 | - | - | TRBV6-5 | CASRQANQETQYF | TGTGCCAGCAGGCAGGCCAACCAAGAGACCCAGTACTTC
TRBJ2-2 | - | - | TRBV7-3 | CASSLSGTTGELFF | TGTGCCAGCAGCTTAAGTGGGACCACCGGGGAGCTGTTTTTT
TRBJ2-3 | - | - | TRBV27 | CASRRQGGWGTDTQYF | TGTGCCAGCAGACGCCAGGGCGGGTGGGGGACAGATACGCAGTATTTT
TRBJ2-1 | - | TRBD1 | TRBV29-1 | CSVEDGTGNYNEQFF | TGCAGCGTTGAAGATGGGACAGGGAACTACAATGAGCAGTTCTTC
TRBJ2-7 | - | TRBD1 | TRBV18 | CASSRDRGYEQYF | TGTGCCAGCTCACGGGACAGGGGTTACGAGCAGTACTTC
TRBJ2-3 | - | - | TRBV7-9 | CASSERGLRTDTQYF | TGTGCCAGCAGCGAACGAGGGCTGCGTACAGATACGCAGTATTTT
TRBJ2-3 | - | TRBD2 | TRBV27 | CASSKLAGARGDTQYF | TGTGCCAGCAGTAAACTAGCGGGGGCCCGGGGTGATACGCAGTATTTT
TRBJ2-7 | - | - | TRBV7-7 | CASSRVGSYEQYF | TGTGCTAGCAGCCGTGTGGGTTCCTACGAGCAGTACTTC
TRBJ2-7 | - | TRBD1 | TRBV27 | CARGRTGQSYEQYF | TGTGCCAGGGGAAGGACAGGCCAATCCTACGAGCAGTACTTC
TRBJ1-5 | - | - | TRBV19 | CASTPVGGGNQPQHF | TGTGCCAGTACCCCAGTCGGGGGAGGAAATCAGCCCCAGCATTTT
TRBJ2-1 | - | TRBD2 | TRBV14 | CASSQEISGRRNEQFF | TGTGCCAGCAGCCAAGAGATTAGCGGGAGGAGAAATGAGCAGTTCTTC
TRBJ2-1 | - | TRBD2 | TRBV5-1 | CASSLLLAGGANEQFF | TGCGCCAGCAGCTTGTTACTAGCGGGAGGGGCAAATGAGCAGTTCTTC
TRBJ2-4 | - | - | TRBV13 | CASSLGQTAKNIQYF | TGTGCCAGCAGCTTAGGGCAGACAGCCAAAAACATTCAGTACTTC
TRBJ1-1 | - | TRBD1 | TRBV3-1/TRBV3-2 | CASRGTGRTEAFF | TGTGCCAGCAGGGGGACAGGGAGAACTGAAGCTTTCTTT
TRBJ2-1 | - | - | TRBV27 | CASSSQALTYNEQFF | TGTGCCAGCAGTTCCCAAGCGCTAACCTACAATGAGCAGTTCTTC
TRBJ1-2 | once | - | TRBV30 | CAWSVPGVNYGYTF | TGTGCCTGGAGTGTACCGGGAGTCAACTATGGCTACACCTTC
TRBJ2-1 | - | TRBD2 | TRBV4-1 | CASSQSIAGGGNEQFF | TGCGCCAGCAGCCAATCCATAGCGGGAGGTGGCAATGAGCAGTTCTTC
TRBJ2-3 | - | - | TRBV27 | CASSFRQVADTQYF | TGTGCCAGCAGTTTCCGCCAGGTTGCTGATACGCAGTATTTT
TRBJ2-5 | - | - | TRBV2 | CASEIGGETQYF | TGTGCCTCAGAGATAGGGGGGGAGACCCAGTACTTC
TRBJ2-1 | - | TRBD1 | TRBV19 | CASSPIQAGTGVENEQFF | TGTGCCAGTAGTCCCATCCAGGCAGGGACAGGGGTAGAAAATGAGCAGTTCTTC
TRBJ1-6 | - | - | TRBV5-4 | CASSLTWESPLHF | TGTGCCAGCAGCTTGACTTGGGAATCACCCCTCCACTTT
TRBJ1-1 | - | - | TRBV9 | CASSVGDNTEAFF | TGTGCCAGCAGCGTGGGGGATAACACTGAAGCTTTCTTT
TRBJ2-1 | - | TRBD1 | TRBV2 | CATQDRANEQFF | TGTGCCACCCAGGACAGGGCTAATGAGCAGTTCTTC
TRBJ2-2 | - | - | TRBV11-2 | CASSPPNTGELFF | TGTGCCAGCAGCCCCCCCAACACCGGGGAGCTGTTTTTT
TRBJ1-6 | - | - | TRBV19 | CASAPDSAYNSPLHF | TGTGCCAGTGCCCCGGACAGCGCCTATAATTCACCCCTCCACTTT
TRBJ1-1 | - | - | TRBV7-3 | CASSLALNTEAFF | TGTGCCAGCAGCTTAGCGCTTAACACTGAAGCTTTCTTT
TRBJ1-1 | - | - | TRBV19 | CAAKDWGTTEAFF | TGTGCCGCCAAGGATTGGGGTACGACTGAAGCTTTCTTT
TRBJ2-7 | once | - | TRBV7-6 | CASSSAGDPEQYF | TGTGCCAGCAGCTCGGCTGGCGACCCCGAGCAGTACTTC
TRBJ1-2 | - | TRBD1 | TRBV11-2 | CASSLGQGYGYTF | TGTGCCAGCAGCTTGGGACAGGGCTATGGCTACACCTTC
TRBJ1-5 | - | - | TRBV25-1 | CASSDGTSRGQPQHF | TGTGCCAGCAGTGACGGGACCTCCCGGGGTCAGCCCCAGCATTTT
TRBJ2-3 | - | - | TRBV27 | CASSFGGTDTQYF | TGTGCCAGCAGTTTTGGGGGCACAGATACGCAGTATTTT
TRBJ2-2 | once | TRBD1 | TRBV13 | CASSHREGAGTGELFF | TGTGCCAGCAGCCACCGCGAGGGGGCCGGCACCGGGGAGCTGTTTTTT
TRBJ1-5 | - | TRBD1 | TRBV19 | CASSNYNRGPANQPQHF | TGTGCCAGTAGCAACTATAACAGGGGGCCTGCTAATCAGCCCCAGCATTTT
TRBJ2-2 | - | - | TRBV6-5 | CASRFSEGTLFF | TGTGCCAGCAGGTTCTCCGAGGGGACGCTGTTTTTT
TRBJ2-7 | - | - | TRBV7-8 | CASSGGGYEQYF | TGTGCCAGCAGCGGAGGGGGCTACGAGCAGTACTTC
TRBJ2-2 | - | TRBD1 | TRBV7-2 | CASSFGTGVGTGELFF | TGTGCCAGCAGCTTCGGGACAGGGGTGGGCACCGGGGAGCTGTTTTTT
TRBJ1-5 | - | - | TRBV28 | CASSLLVWTSKSQPQHF | TGTGCCAGCAGTTTATTGGTTTGGACGTCAAAGTCTCAGCCCCAGCATTTT
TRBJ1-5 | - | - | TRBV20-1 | CSASSAAQPQHF | TGCAGTGCTAGTTCCGCCGCTCAGCCCCAGCATTTT
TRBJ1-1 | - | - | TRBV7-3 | CASSNRGYEAFF | TGTGCCAGCAGCAACCGGGGGTATGAAGCTTTCTTT
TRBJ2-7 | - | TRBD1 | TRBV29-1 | CSVTGAYEQYF | TGCAGCGTTACAGGGGCCTACGAGCAGTACTTC
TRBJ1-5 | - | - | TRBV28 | CASNGPHSNQPQHF | TGTGCCAGCAATGGACCTCATAGCAATCAGCCCCAGCATTTT